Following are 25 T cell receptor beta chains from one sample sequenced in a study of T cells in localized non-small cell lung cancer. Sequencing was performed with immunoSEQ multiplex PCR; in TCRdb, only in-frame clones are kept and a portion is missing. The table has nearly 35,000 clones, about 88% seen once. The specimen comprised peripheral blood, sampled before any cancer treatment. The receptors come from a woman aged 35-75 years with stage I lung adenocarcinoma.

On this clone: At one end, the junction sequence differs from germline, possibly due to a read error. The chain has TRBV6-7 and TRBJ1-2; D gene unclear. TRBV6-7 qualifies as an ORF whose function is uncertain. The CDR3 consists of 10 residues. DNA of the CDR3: TGTGCCAGCAGTCCGGGAGTTAAGATCTTC. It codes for CASSPGVKIF.

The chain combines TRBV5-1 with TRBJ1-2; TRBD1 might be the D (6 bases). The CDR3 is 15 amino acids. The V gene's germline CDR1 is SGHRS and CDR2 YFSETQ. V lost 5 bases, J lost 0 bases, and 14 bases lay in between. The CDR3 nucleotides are TGCGCCAGCAGAGGTCAGGGGTTTGCTAACTATGGCTACACCTTC. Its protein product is CASRGQGFANYGYTF.

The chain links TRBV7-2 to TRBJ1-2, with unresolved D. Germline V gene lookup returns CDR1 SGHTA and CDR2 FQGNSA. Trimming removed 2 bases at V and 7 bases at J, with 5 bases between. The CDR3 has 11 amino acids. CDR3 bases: TGTGCCAGCAGCTTAATGGGTGGCTACACCTTC. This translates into CASSLMGGYTF. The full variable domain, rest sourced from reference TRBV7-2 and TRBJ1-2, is GAGVSQSPSNKVTEKGKDVELRCDPISGHTALYWYRQSLGQGLEFLIYFQGNSAPDKSGLPSDRFSAERTGGSVSTLTIQRTQQEDSAVYLCASSLMGGYTFGSGTRLTVV.

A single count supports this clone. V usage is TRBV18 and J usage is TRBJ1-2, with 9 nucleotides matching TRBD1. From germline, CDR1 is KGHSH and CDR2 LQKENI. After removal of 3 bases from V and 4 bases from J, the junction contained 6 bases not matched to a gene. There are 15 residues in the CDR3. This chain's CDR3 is CASSPDRGLGYGYTF. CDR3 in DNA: TGTGCCAGCTCACCGGACAGGGGCTTAGGCTATGGCTACACCTTC.

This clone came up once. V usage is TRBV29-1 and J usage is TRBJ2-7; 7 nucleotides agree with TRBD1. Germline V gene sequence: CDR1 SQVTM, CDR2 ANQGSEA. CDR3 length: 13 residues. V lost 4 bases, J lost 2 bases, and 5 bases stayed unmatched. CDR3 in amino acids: CSVVRDSTYEQYF. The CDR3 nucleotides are TGCAGCGTTGTCCGGGACAGTACCTACGAGCAGTACTTC.

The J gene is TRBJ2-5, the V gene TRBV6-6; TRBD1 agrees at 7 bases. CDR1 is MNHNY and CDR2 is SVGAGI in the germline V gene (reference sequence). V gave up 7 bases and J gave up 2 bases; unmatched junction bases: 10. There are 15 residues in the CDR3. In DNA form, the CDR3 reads TGTGCCAGCACCCCAGACAGGGCGACTCAAGAGACCCAGTACTTC. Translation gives CASTPDRATQETQYF.

CDR3 nucleotide sequence: TGTGCCTGGAGTGTCCAAGGGGAGACCCAGTACTTC. It translates to CAWSVQGETQYF. The chain employs TRBV30 and TRBJ2-5, with D unresolved. CDR1 is GTSNPN, CDR2 SVGIG, per germline (reference sequence). There are 12 residues in the CDR3. The V end was cut by 0 bases, the J end by 5 bases, with 7 bases between.

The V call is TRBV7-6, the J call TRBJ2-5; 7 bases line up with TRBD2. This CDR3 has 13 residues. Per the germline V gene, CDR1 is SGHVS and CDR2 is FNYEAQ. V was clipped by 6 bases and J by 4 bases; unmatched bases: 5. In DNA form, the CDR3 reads TGTGCCAGCAGAAAACTAGCGCGAGAGACCCAGTACTTC. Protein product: CASRKLARETQYF.

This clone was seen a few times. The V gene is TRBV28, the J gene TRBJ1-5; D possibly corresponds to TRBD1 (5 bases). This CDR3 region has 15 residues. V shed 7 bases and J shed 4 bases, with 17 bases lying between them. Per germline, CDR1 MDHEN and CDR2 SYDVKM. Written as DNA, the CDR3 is TGTGCCAGCACTCCCCCCAGGGAGTGGAATCAGCCCCAGCATTTT. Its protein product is CASTPPREWNQPQHF.

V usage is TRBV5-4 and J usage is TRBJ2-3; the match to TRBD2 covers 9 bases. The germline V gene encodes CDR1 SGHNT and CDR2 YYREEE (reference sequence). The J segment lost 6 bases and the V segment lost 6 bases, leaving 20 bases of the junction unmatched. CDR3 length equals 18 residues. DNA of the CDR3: TGTGCCAGCACCGCTACTCCACTAGCGGGCGCAGGTGTGGATACGCAGTATTTT. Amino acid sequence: CASTATPLAGAGVDTQYF.

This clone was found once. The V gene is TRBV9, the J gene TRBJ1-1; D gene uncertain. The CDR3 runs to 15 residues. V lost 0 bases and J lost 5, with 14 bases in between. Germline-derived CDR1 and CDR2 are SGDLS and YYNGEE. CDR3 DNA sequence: TGTGCCAGCAGCGTAGCTAACACGGCGAAGACTGAAGCTTTCTTT. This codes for CASSVANTAKTEAFF.

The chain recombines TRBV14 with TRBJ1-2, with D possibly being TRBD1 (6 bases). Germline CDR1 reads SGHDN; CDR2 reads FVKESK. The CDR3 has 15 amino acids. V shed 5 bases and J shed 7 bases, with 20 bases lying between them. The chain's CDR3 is CASSKSLGGRVGYTF. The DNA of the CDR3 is TGTGCCAGCAGCAAGAGCCTCGGGGGGCGAGTTGGCTACACCTTC.

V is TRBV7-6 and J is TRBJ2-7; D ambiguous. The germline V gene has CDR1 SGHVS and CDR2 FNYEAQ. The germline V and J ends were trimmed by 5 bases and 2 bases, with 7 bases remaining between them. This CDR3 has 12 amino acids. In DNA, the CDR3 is TGTGCCAGCAGCCATGGGCCCTACGAGCAGTACTTC. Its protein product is CASSHGPYEQYF. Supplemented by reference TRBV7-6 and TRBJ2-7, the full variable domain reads GAGVSQSPRYKVTKRGQDVALRCDPISGHVSLYWYRQALGQGPEFLTYFNYEAQQDKSGLPNDRFSAERPEGSISTLTIQRTEQRDSAMYRCASSHGPYEQYFGPGTRLTVT.

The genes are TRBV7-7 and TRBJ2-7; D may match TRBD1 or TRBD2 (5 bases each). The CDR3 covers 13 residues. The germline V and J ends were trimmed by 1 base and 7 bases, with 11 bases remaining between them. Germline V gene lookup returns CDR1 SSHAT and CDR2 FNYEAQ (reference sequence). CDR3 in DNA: TGTGCCAGCAGCTTAGACGGGGCCGGTGAGCAGTACTTC. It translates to CASSLDGAGEQYF.

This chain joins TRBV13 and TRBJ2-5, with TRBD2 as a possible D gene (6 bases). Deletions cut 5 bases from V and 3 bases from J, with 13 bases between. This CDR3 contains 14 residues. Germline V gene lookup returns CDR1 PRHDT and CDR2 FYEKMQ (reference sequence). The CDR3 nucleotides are TGTGCCAGCAGCCATGGCTGGGGGGAAGAGACCCAGTACTTC. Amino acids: CASSHGWGEETQYF.

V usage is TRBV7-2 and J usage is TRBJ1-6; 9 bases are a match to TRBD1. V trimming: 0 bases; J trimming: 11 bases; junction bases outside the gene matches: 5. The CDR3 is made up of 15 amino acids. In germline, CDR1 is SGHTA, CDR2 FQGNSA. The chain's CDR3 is CASSLAGTGSPPLHF. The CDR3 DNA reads TGTGCCAGCAGCTTAGCTGGGACAGGGTCGCCACCCCTCCACTTT.

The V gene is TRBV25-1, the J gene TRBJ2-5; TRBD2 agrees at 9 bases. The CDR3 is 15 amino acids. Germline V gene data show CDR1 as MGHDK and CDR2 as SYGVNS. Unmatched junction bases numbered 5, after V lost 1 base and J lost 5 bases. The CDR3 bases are TGTGCCAGCAGTGAATTTAGCGGGGGCGGGGAGACCCAGTACTTC. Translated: CASSEFSGGGETQYF.

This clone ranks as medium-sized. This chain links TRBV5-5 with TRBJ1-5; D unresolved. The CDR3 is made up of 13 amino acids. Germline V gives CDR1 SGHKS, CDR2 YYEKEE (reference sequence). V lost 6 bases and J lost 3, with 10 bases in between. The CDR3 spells CASNQDLNQPQHF. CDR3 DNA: TGTGCCAGCAACCAGGATCTCAATCAGCCCCAGCATTTT.

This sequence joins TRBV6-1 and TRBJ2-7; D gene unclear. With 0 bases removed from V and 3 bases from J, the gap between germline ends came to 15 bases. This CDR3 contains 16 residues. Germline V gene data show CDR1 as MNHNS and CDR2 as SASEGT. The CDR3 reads CASSEASMKGDYEQYF. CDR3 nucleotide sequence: TGTGCCAGCAGTGAAGCGTCTATGAAGGGCGACTACGAGCAGTACTTC.

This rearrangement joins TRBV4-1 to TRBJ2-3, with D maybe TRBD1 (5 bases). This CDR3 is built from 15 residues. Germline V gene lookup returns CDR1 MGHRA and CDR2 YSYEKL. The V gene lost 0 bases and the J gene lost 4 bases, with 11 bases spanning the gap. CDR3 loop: CASSQEGQGADTQYF. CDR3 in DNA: TGCGCCAGCAGCCAAGAGGGGCAGGGCGCAGATACGCAGTATTTT.

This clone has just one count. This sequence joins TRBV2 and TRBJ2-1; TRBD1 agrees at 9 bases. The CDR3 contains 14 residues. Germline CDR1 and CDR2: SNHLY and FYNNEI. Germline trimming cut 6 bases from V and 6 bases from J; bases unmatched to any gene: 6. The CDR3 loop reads CASRDPDRGNEQFF. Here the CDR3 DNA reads TGTGCCAGCAGAGACCCGGACAGGGGCAATGAGCAGTTCTTC.

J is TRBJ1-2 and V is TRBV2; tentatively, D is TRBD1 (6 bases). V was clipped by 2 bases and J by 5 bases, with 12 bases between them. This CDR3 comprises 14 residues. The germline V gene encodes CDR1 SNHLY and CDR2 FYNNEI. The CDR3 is CASSEITGSYGYTF. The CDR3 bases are TGTGCCAGCAGTGAAATAACAGGGAGTTATGGCTACACCTTC.

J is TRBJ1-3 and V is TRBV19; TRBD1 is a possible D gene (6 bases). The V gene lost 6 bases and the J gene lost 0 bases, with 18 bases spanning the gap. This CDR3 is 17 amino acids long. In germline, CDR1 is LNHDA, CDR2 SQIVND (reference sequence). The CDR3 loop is CASRSQYAGVSGNTIYF. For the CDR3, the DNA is TGTGCCAGTAGGTCGCAGTACGCAGGGGTCTCTGGAAACACCATATATTTT.

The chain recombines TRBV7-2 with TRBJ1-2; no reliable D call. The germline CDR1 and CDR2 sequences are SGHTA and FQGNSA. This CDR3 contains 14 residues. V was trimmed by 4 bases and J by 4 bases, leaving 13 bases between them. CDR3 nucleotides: TGTGCCAGCAGCTCGCGCGCGGAAAGCTATGGCTACACCTTC. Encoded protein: CASSSRAESYGYTF. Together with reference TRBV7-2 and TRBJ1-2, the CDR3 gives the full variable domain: GAGVSQSPSNKVTEKGKDVELRCDPISGHTALYWYRQSLGQGLEFLIYFQGNSAPDKSGLPSDRFSAERTGGSVSTLTIQRTQQEDSAVYLCASSSRAESYGYTFGSGTRLTVV.

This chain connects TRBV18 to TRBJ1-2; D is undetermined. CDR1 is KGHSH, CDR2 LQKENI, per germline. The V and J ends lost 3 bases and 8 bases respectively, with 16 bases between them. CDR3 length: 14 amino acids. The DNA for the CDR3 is TGTGCCAGCTCACCCCTCTTTAGGATAGGAGGCTACACCTTC. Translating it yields CASSPLFRIGGYTF.